This entry concerns a single T cell receptor (beta chain). The antigen remains unidentified. The missing conserved phenylalanine or tryptophan at the end of this CDR3 makes a read error likely. CDR3 length equals 13 residues. V dropped 5 bases and J dropped 2 bases, with 11 bases sitting between them. Germline V gene lookup returns CDR1 SQVTM and CDR2 ANQGSEA. The sample is drawn from a study of response to subunit inactivated influenza vaccine. TCRdb redid the calling of the RT-PCR reads with MiXCR, one entry per CDR3 protein. The sample holds about 800,000 distinct CDR3 sequences; around 21% are singletons and the top ten take 10%. The study's findings and limits: Every seasonal influenza vaccination brings in few new T cells, the authors suggested.

The sequence was collected from a man aged 45-65 years who received an inactivated influenza vaccine. The sequencing here drew on PBMCs from blood, taken around 5 days after vaccination. The rearrangement joins TRBV29-1 to TRBJ2-3; tentatively, D is TRBD1 (5 bases). The CDR3 coding sequence is TGCAGCGTTCACAGGACCTACACAGATACGCAGTATATT. Its protein is CSVHRTYTDTQYI.